Below are 31 T cell receptor beta chains sequenced from a single sample in a study of graft-versus-host responses after intestinal transplantation. Sequencing used immunoSEQ multiplex PCR; TCRdb keeps in-frame clones, though not all of them. In the table there are around 100,000 clones, around 92% of which are singletons. Their target antigens are unknown. This sample comprised unstimulated CD4+ T cells sorted from spleen or lymph node cells, obtained before transplant. The source of these receptors is a human donor who was the organ donor for an intestinal transplant.

This chain links TRBV5-5 with TRBJ1-2; no clear D. V gave up 1 base and J gave up 8 bases, with 12 bases separating them. The CDR3 is made up of 13 amino acids. Germline V gene data show CDR1 as SGHKS and CDR2 as YYEKEE (reference sequence). The CDR3 sequence is CASSLFVQEGYTF. Here the CDR3 DNA reads TGTGCCAGCAGCTTGTTTGTCCAGGAAGGCTACACCTTC.

V usage is TRBV5-1 and J usage is TRBJ2-3, with D maybe TRBD2 (7 bases). Germline CDR1 and CDR2: SGHRS and YFSETQ. With 6 bases removed from V and 2 bases from J, the gap between germline ends came to 13 bases. The CDR3 is 14 amino acids. CDR3 nucleotides: TGCGCCAGCAAGGGGGGGACCTACACAGATACGCAGTATTTT. This sequence encodes CASKGGTYTDTQYF.

This sequence joins TRBV6-1 and TRBJ1-5, with D tentatively TRBD1 (6 bases). CDR1 is MNHNS and CDR2 is SASEGT in the germline V gene. Trimming took off 6 bases at V and 5 bases at J, with 14 bases between the two ends. The CDR3 extends over 14 amino acids. CDR3 in DNA: TGTGCCAGCAGCGCCACACAGGGAGATCAGCCCCAGCATTTT. Translating gives CASSATQGDQPQHF.

The V call is TRBV7-2, the J call TRBJ1-5; the D gene is possibly TRBD1 (5 bases). Germline-derived CDR1 and CDR2 are SGHTA and FQGNSA. V was shortened by 0 bases and J by 2 bases, with 8 bases between the two germline ends. CDR3 length: 15 residues. CDR3 protein: CASSLAGGGNQPQHF. CDR3 coding DNA: TGTGCCAGCAGCTTAGCGGGAGGGGGCAATCAGCCCCAGCATTTT.

The chain has TRBV7-2 and TRBJ2-1; 12 bases fit TRBD2. This CDR3 spans 16 amino acids. V gave up 0 bases and J gave up 8 bases; unmatched junction bases: 5. Germline-derived CDR1 and CDR2 are SGHTA and FQGNSA. This CDR3 is CASSLASSGGVYEQFF. The CDR3 DNA reads TGTGCCAGCAGCTTAGCTTCTAGCGGGGGGGTCTATGAGCAGTTCTTC.

The chain recombines TRBV9 with TRBJ1-3, with 8 bases matching TRBD1. This CDR3 contains 14 residues. Germline CDR1 SGDLS, CDR2 YYNGEE. V shed 4 bases, J shed 5 bases, and the junction held 5 bases outside the gene matches. CDR3 region: CASSPDRVRNTIYF. CDR3 DNA: TGTGCCAGCAGCCCGGACAGGGTGCGAAACACCATATATTTT.

The CDR3 sequence: CASSPPGTLRYGYTF. CDR3 sequence (DNA): TGTGCCAGCAGCCCGCCCGGGACTCTGAGGTATGGCTACACCTTC. The chain carries TRBV5-6 and TRBJ1-2; tentatively, D is TRBD1 (5 bases). This CDR3 has 15 residues. V was cut by 4 bases and J by 5 bases, with 18 bases left in between. CDR1 and CDR2 (germline): SGHDT, YYEEEE.

This chain links TRBV7-9 with TRBJ1-1, with D possibly being TRBD1 (6 bases). The germline V and J ends were trimmed by 5 bases and 10 bases, with 29 bases remaining between them. This CDR3 region has 17 residues. Per germline, CDR1 SEHNR and CDR2 FQNEAQ (reference sequence). The CDR3 DNA reads TGTGCCAGCAGCCGAGAGACCACAGGGATCATAACTCGGGGAGCTTTCTTT. Encoded protein: CASSRETTGIITRGAFF.

The rearrangement uses TRBV7-2 and TRBJ2-7; 9 nucleotides agree with TRBD1. Germline V gene data show CDR1 as SGHTA and CDR2 as FQGNSA. The CDR3 extends over 16 amino acids. The ends lost 5 bases at V and 0 bases at J; junction bases unmatched: 8. CDR3 nucleotides: TGTGCCAGCAGCCTAGGGTGGGACAGGGCCTCCTACGAGCAGTACTTC. This codes for CASSLGWDRASYEQYF.

This chain connects TRBV9 to TRBJ2-7; TRBD1 matches at 9 bases. CDR1 is SGDLS and CDR2 is YYNGEE in the germline V gene. J lost 4 bases, V lost 3 bases, and 8 bases had no gene match. The CDR3 covers 15 residues. CDR3 amino acids: CASSAGEGQGYEQYF. DNA for the CDR3: TGTGCCAGCAGCGCGGGGGAGGGACAGGGTTACGAGCAGTACTTC.

CDR3 coding DNA: TGCAGCGCCGATGGGGGCCAGCGGGGGGGCCAAGAGACCCAGTACTTC. Its translation: CSADGGQRGGQETQYF. The genes are TRBV29-1 and TRBJ2-5, with 10 bases fitting TRBD2. The V segment lost 7 bases and the J segment 1 base; nucleotides outside the gene matches: 12. The CDR3 length is 16 residues. Germline lookup yields CDR1 SQVTM and CDR2 ANQGSEA.

This sequence joins TRBV7-2 and TRBJ2-5, with TRBD1 matching 9 bases. Germline-derived CDR1 and CDR2 are SGHTA and FQGNSA. The CDR3 totals 15 residues. The V gene end was trimmed by 5 bases and the J gene end by 6 bases; junction bases not matched to a gene: 10. The CDR3 reads CASSPRTGEEKTQYF. For the CDR3, the DNA is TGTGCCAGCAGCCCAAGGACAGGGGAGGAAAAGACCCAGTACTTC. The full variable domain, in which reference TRBV7-2 and TRBJ2-5 provide the parts outside the CDR3, is GAGVSQSPSNKVTEKGKDVELRCDPISGHTALYWYRQSLGQGLEFLIYFQGNSAPDKSGLPSDRFSAERTGGSVSTLTIQRTQQEDSAVYLCASSPRTGEEKTQYFGPGTRLLVL.

The chain has TRBV19 and TRBJ1-2; 7 nucleotides line up with TRBD1. Losses at the gene ends were 1 base for V and 8 bases for J; bases not matched to a gene: 10. CDR3 length: 15 residues. Germline V gene data show CDR1 as LNHDA and CDR2 as SQIVND (reference sequence). As DNA, the CDR3 is TGTGCCAGTAGTATAGTCGGCAGGGGGTCGAGGGGCTACACCTTC. This gives the protein CASSIVGRGSRGYTF.

This clone came up a few times. The chain uses TRBV18 and TRBJ1-3; TRBD1 matches 9 bases. From germline, CDR1 is KGHSH and CDR2 LQKENI. With 6 bases clipped from V and 1 base from J, the junction kept 10 bases outside the gene matches. The CDR3 covers 17 residues. Written as DNA, the CDR3 is TGTGCCAGCTCCCACTCCTCCGGGACAGGGTCTGGAAACACCATATATTTT. It codes for CASSHSSGTGSGNTIYF.

The chain carries TRBV11-2 and TRBJ1-2; TRBD1 agrees at 9 bases. The junction had 6 bases not matched to a gene; V was cut back by 1 base and J by 6 bases. The CDR3 spans 15 residues. The germline V gene has CDR1 SGHAT and CDR2 FQNNGV. The DNA for the CDR3 is TGTGCCAGCAGCTTAGGACCCGACAGGGGGGATGGCTACACCTTC. It is translated as CASSLGPDRGDGYTF.

This clone was seen just once. The chain uses TRBV7-6 and TRBJ1-1, with 7 positions matching TRBD1. The CDR3 is made up of 14 amino acids. Germline V gene data show CDR1 as SGHVS and CDR2 as FNYEAQ. Trimming at V came to 4 bases and at J to 2 bases, leaving 4 bases not matched to a gene. Written as DNA, the CDR3 is TGTGCCAGCAGCTGGCGACAGGGCAACACTGAAGCTTTCTTT. Translated, it gives CASSWRQGNTEAFF.

The rearrangement uses TRBV11-2 and TRBJ2-2, with a possible D match to TRBD1 (6 bases). The length of the CDR3 is 17 residues. Germline V CDR1 and CDR2: SGHAT, FQNNGV. The V end was cut by 0 bases, the J end by 4 bases, with 15 bases between. The CDR3 loop reads CASSLEGRGTGTGELFF. CDR3 nucleotides: TGTGCCAGCAGCTTAGAAGGCAGGGGAACGGGCACCGGGGAGCTGTTTTTT. The full variable domain, completed using reference TRBV11-2 and TRBJ2-2, is EAGVAQSPRYKIIEKRQSVAFWCNPISGHATLYWYQQILGQGPKLLIQFQNNGVVDDSQLPKDRFSAERLKGVDSTLKIQPAKLEDSAVYLCASSLEGRGTGTGELFFGEGSRLTVL.

The chain recombines TRBV7-3 with TRBJ2-5; 13 nucleotides agree with TRBD2. The V gene end was trimmed by 5 bases and the J gene end by 1 base; junction bases not matched to a gene: 4. This CDR3 comprises 16 residues. Germline V gene data show CDR1 as SGHTA and CDR2 as FQGTGA. The CDR3 loop is CASSPGLAGTQETQYF. The CDR3 DNA follows: TGTGCCAGCAGCCCGGGACTAGCGGGGACCCAAGAGACCCAGTACTTC.

J is TRBJ2-3 and V is TRBV9; a weak D match, TRBD1 (6 bases). This CDR3 has 16 residues. Trimming left V 4 bases short and J 0 bases short, with 15 bases between. The germline CDR1 and CDR2 sequences are SGDLS and YYNGEE. CDR3 sequence reads: CASSTQSRGSTDTQYF. The CDR3 nucleotides read TGTGCCAGCAGCACCCAGAGCAGGGGTAGCACAGATACGCAGTATTTT.

The chain combines TRBV5-4 with TRBJ2-1, with 9 bases matching TRBD2. V trimming: 0 bases; J trimming: 6 bases; junction bases outside the gene matches: 7. Germline values: CDR1 SGHNT, CDR2 YYREEE (reference sequence). The CDR3 has 16 amino acids. The CDR3 DNA reads TGTGCCAGCAGCTTGGAGGTGACTAGCGGTCCCAATGAGCAGTTCTTC. Protein sequence: CASSLEVTSGPNEQFF. The variable domain in full, completed from reference TRBV5-4 and TRBJ2-1, reads ETGVTQSPTHLIKTRGQQVTLRCSSQSGHNTVSWYQQALGQGPQFIFQYYREEENGRGNFPPRFSGLQFPNYSSELNVNALELDDSALYLCASSLEVTSGPNEQFFGPGTRLTVL.

The V gene is TRBV19, the J gene TRBJ2-2, with a weak D call TRBD2 (6 bases). Germline lookup yields CDR1 LNHDA and CDR2 SQIVND (reference sequence). The CDR3 sequence is 16 residues long. V shed 3 bases and J shed 4 bases, with 15 bases lying between them. This CDR3 reads CASSIALQGGTGELFF. Written as DNA, the CDR3 is TGTGCCAGTAGTATCGCTCTCCAGGGAGGCACCGGGGAGCTGTTTTTT.

This clone was found once. This sequence joins TRBV19 and TRBJ2-2; possibly TRBD1 for D (6 bases). This CDR3 is 16 amino acids long. Per the germline V gene, CDR1 is LNHDA and CDR2 is SQIVND (reference sequence). Trimming took off 4 bases at V and 1 base at J, with 13 bases between the two ends. CDR3 DNA sequence: TGTGCCAGTAGTAGGGGACACATGAAGAACACCGGGGAGCTGTTTTTT. This gives the protein CASSRGHMKNTGELFF.

The chain carries TRBV4-1 and TRBJ1-5; D not certain. This CDR3 has 15 amino acids. The germline V gene encodes CDR1 MGHRA and CDR2 YSYEKL. The germline V and J ends were trimmed by 0 bases and 5 bases, with 11 bases remaining between them. The CDR3 sequence: CASSQDPQRDQPQHF. The CDR3 DNA reads TGCGCCAGCAGCCAAGATCCACAGCGGGATCAGCCCCAGCATTTT.

This chain connects TRBV6-1 to TRBJ2-5; D remains ambiguous. Deletions cut 2 bases from V and 3 bases from J, with 10 bases between. Germline V gene sequence: CDR1 MNHNS, CDR2 SASEGT. CDR3 length: 14 amino acids. CDR3 residues: CASSERVSKETQYF. For the CDR3, the DNA is TGTGCCAGCAGTGAACGGGTTAGCAAAGAGACCCAGTACTTC.

The J gene is TRBJ1-5, the V gene TRBV28; D may be TRBD1 (5 bases). This CDR3 comprises 14 residues. Trimming stripped 6 bases from V and 3 bases from J, with 12 bases between. Germline CDR1 reads MDHEN; CDR2 reads SYDVKM. The CDR3 is CASSSGLDNQPQHF. The CDR3 nucleotides read TGTGCCAGCAGCTCGGGACTGGACAATCAGCCCCAGCATTTT.

V is TRBV6-5 and J is TRBJ1-3; D call uncertain. Germline assignment: CDR1 MNHEY and CDR2 SVGAGI. The CDR3 loop spans 14 amino acids. The V and J ends lost 7 bases and 0 bases respectively, with 10 bases between them. The CDR3 sequence is CASKVDSSGNTIYF. The CDR3 DNA is TGTGCCAGCAAGGTTGACTCCTCTGGAAACACCATATATTTT.

J is TRBJ2-1 and V is TRBV18; 11 nucleotides match TRBD1. Losses at the gene ends were 2 bases for V and 6 bases for J; bases not matched to a gene: 3. The CDR3 spans 15 residues. Germline V gene lookup returns CDR1 KGHSH and CDR2 LQKENI. The CDR3 coding sequence is TGTGCCAGCTCACCAATGGGACAGGGGGGCAATGAGCAGTTCTTC. It yields the protein CASSPMGQGGNEQFF.

The chain links TRBV5-1 to TRBJ1-3; no definite D call. Per the germline V gene, CDR1 is SGHRS and CDR2 is YFSETQ. Trimming cost V 4 bases and J 2 bases, with 4 bases left between them. The CDR3 is 12 amino acids. CDR3 sequence (DNA): TGCGCCAGCAGCCTCCCTGGAAACACCATATATTTT. This codes for CASSLPGNTIYF.

The rearrangement uses TRBV6-5 and TRBJ2-1; maybe TRBD2 (6 bases). Germline-derived CDR1 and CDR2 are MNHEY and SVGAGI. This CDR3 has 16 amino acids. The V end lost 4 bases, the J end lost 2 bases, and 15 bases lay between the germline ends. CDR3 loop: CASSSARGIPYNEQFF. For the CDR3, the DNA is TGTGCCAGCAGTTCCGCTCGGGGGATCCCCTACAATGAGCAGTTCTTC.

The chain links TRBV27 to TRBJ1-2; 7 nucleotides agree with TRBD1. Trimming at V came to 7 bases and at J to 2 bases, leaving 10 bases not matched to a gene. CDR1 MNHEY and CDR2 SMNVEV come from the germline V gene (reference sequence). CDR3 length equals 15 residues. Written as DNA, the CDR3 is TGTGCCAGCACCTCAGGGCAGGGGGTGAACTATGGCTACACCTTC. Amino acids: CASTSGQGVNYGYTF.

The chain links TRBV5-6 to TRBJ1-1; D uncertain. The CDR3 loop spans 13 amino acids. Per germline, CDR1 SGHDT and CDR2 YYEEEE. V dropped 4 bases and J dropped 1 base, with 8 bases sitting between them. CDR3 sequence: CASSRRRNTEAFF. Here the CDR3 DNA reads TGTGCCAGCAGCCGACGGAGGAACACTGAAGCTTTCTTT.